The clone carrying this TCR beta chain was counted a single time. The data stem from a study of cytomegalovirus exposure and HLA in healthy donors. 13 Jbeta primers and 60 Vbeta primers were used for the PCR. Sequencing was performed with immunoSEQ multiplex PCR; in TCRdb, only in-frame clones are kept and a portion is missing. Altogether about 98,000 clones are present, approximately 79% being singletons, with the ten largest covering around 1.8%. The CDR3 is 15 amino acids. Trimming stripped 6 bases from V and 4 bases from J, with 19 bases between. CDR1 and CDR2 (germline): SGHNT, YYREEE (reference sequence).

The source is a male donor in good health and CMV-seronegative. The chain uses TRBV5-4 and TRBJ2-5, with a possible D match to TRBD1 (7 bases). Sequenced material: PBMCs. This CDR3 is CASKTRGAPAETQYF. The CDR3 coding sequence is TGTGCCAGCAAAACCAGGGGGGCCCCGGCAGAGACCCAGTACTTC. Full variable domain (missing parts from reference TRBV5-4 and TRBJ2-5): ETGVTQSPTHLIKTRGQQVTLRCSSQSGHNTVSWYQQALGQGPQFIFQYYREEENGRGNFPPRFSGLQFPNYSSELNVNALELDDSALYLCASKTRGAPAETQYFGPGTRLLVL.